These T cell receptor beta chains were read from a single sample in a study of vaccination and CD4 T cells after COVID-19. These receptors are not linked to any known antigen. TCRdb re-derived calls from the PCR reads in MiXCR, one entry per CDR3 protein. Of roughly 9,200 distinct CDR3 sequences listed, around 48% are singletons. The material sequenced was CD4+ T cells from blood, cultured in vitro. These receptors all stem from a human donor in good health. The CDR3 runs from the conserved cysteine through the conserved F or W. D genes are given only for firm matches. Some rows mark clone size as missing; the rest say once, few, many or name a class of expanded clone.

CDR3nt	CDR3aa	j_gene	abundance	d_gene	v_gene
TGTGCCACCAGTGACCCTCTCGGACTAGCGGGGCTTCGGGAGACCCAGTACTTC	CATSDPLGLAGLRETQYF	TRBJ2-5	NA	TRBD2	TRBV24-1
TGCGCCAGCAGCCAATTTACGCGGACGGACTCTGGAAACACCATATATTTT	CASSQFTRTDSGNTIYF	TRBJ1-3	NA	NA	TRBV4-1
TGTGCCAGCCGGTCCCTAGCGGGAGCGAACACCGGGGAGCTGTTTTTT	CASRSLAGANTGELFF	TRBJ2-2	NA	TRBD2	TRBV6-1
TGCAGTGCTAGAGATCCCATTGCAGGGGCCGGGGAGCTGTTTTTT	CSARDPIAGAGELFF	TRBJ2-2	NA	NA	TRBV20-1
TGTGCCAGCAGCCCAGTTGGGGGCAATCAGCCCCAGCATTTT	CASSPVGGNQPQHF	TRBJ1-5	NA	NA	TRBV7-2
TGTGCCAGCAGCATACTAGCGGGAGGGCGGGTAGATACGCAGTATTTT	CASSILAGGRVDTQYF	TRBJ2-3	NA	TRBD2	TRBV12-3/TRBV12-4
TGCAGTGCTAGGAACGAAGGGAGTTACGAGCAGTACTTC	CSARNEGSYEQYF	TRBJ2-7	NA	NA	TRBV20-1
TGTGCCGGCAGTTCGACGGACATCTCTGGAAACACCATATATTTT	CAGSSTDISGNTIYF	TRBJ1-3	NA	NA	TRBV28
TGTGCCAGCACCTCCTCGCCGTGGGGCTCTTATGGCTACACCTTC	CASTSSPWGSYGYTF	TRBJ1-2	few	NA	TRBV28
TGTGCCAGTAGAAAGACGGATCGTGGCACTGAAGCTTTCTTT	CASRKTDRGTEAFF	TRBJ1-1	NA	NA	TRBV19
TGTGCCAGCAGTCGATACAGGGGATTGGAACAGCCCCAGCATTTT	CASSRYRGLEQPQHF	TRBJ1-5	NA	TRBD1	TRBV3-1
TGTGCCAGCAGAAGGGAGTTAAGTCAGCCCCAGCATTTT	CASRRELSQPQHF	TRBJ1-5	NA	NA	TRBV2
TGTGCCAGCACGGGACAGTACACAGATACGCAGTATTTT	CASTGQYTDTQYF	TRBJ2-3	NA	TRBD1	TRBV2
TGCAGTGCTAGAGATTCGGGCTCGGGAAACACCATATATTTT	CSARDSGSGNTIYF	TRBJ1-3	few	NA	TRBV20-1
TGTGCCAGCAGTTGGACAGGGGCGGTCTACGAGCAGTACTTC	CASSWTGAVYEQYF	TRBJ2-7	NA	TRBD1	TRBV6-2/TRBV6-3
TGTGCCAGCAGCTTCCGCCTAACGGCCAAGGGGGAGCTGTTTTTT	CASSFRLTAKGELFF	TRBJ2-2	NA	NA	TRBV7-9
TGCGCCAGCAGCTTGGCGGGACAGGGGAACTATGGCTACACCTTC	CASSLAGQGNYGYTF	TRBJ1-2	NA	TRBD1	TRBV5-1
TGTGCCAGCGCCGGATGGGTGGGCAATCAGCCCCAGCATTTT	CASAGWVGNQPQHF	TRBJ1-5	NA	NA	TRBV28
TGTGCCAGCAGTGGAGACAGGGAGGGTCAGCCCCAGCATTTT	CASSGDREGQPQHF	TRBJ1-5	NA	TRBD1	TRBV6-1
TGTGCCAGCAGTCCTCCGGGACAGGGGTACACTGAAGCTTTCTTT	CASSPPGQGYTEAFF	TRBJ1-1	NA	TRBD1	TRBV28
TGTGCCAGTAGGCCCGACAGGGTATTTTATGGCTACACCTTC	CASRPDRVFYGYTF	TRBJ1-2	NA	TRBD1	TRBV19
TGCAGTGCTAGAGACCTTTCGGGCTGGAACTATGGCTACACCTTC	CSARDLSGWNYGYTF	TRBJ1-2	few	NA	TRBV20-1
TGTGCCAGCAGCTTACTCGGGACGGCGAACACTGAAGCTTTCTTT	CASSLLGTANTEAFF	TRBJ1-1	NA	NA	TRBV7-7
TGCAGTGCCCCGGGACAGGGGCACACTGAAGCTTTCTTT	CSAPGQGHTEAFF	TRBJ1-1	few	TRBD1	TRBV20-1
TGTGCCAGCAGTCTTGAGACAGGGGGCTATGGCTACACCTTC	CASSLETGGYGYTF	TRBJ1-2	NA	TRBD1	TRBV6-1
TGTGCCAGCAGCTATCGGAACGGGGCATATGGCTACACCTTC	CASSYRNGAYGYTF	TRBJ1-2	NA	NA	TRBV5-4
TGTGCCAGCAGCTTAGATCGAGCGGGGGGGAGCGAGCAGTACTTC	CASSLDRAGGSEQYF	TRBJ2-7	NA	TRBD2	TRBV11-2
TGTGCCAGCAGTGGTTCGGGACAGGGACAATCACCCCTCCACTTT	CASSGSGQGQSPLHF	TRBJ1-6	NA	TRBD1	TRBV6-1
TGTGCCAGCAGAAAACCGGGGCTAGAGGCAGACGGGCAGTTCTTC	CASRKPGLEADGQFF	TRBJ2-1	NA	NA	TRBV6-1
TGTGCCAGCAGCTTCGGGCTAGCGGGAGCAGGTGAGCAGTTCTTC	CASSFGLAGAGEQFF	TRBJ2-1	NA	TRBD2	TRBV11-1
TGCAGTGCTAGAGATCAAGTGAGCGGGAGCAGGTCCTACAATGAGCAGTTCTTC	CSARDQVSGSRSYNEQFF	TRBJ2-1	NA	TRBD2	TRBV20-1
TGTGCCAGTAGTGCGTATACACTTAGCAATCAGCCCCAGCATTTT	CASSAYTLSNQPQHF	TRBJ1-5	few	NA	TRBV19
TGTGCCAGCAGCCTCGGGACAGGGGTCTATGGCTACACCTTC	CASSLGTGVYGYTF	TRBJ1-2	few	TRBD1	TRBV5-4
TGTGCCAGCAGCTCTAACAGGGGGCTGGGGGCCGGGGAGCTGTTTTTT	CASSSNRGLGAGELFF	TRBJ2-2	NA	TRBD1	TRBV7-2
TGTGCCAGTAGTCCCCGGACAGGAGGCACGGCCCAGCATTTT	CASSPRTGGTAQHF	TRBJ1-5	few	TRBD1	TRBV19
TGTGCCAGCCTCGACAGTCCCAGCTCCTACGAGCAGTACTTC	CASLDSPSSYEQYF	TRBJ2-7	few	NA	TRBV6-1
TGCGCCAGCAGCCAAGATCCCCCGGGCTACACCTTC	CASSQDPPGYTF	TRBJ1-2	few	NA	TRBV4-1
TGCAGTGCTATATATCCCGGATATAATCAGCCCCAGCATTTT	CSAIYPGYNQPQHF	TRBJ1-5	NA	NA	TRBV20-1
TGTGCCAGCAGCTTAACAGGGCAAGTTCAGCCCCAGCATTTT	CASSLTGQVQPQHF	TRBJ1-5	NA	NA	TRBV6-2/TRBV6-3
TGTGCCAGCAGTTACCGCGACTATGGCTACACCTTC	CASSYRDYGYTF	TRBJ1-2	NA	NA	TRBV6-5
TGTGCCAGCAGCATAACGAACAGGGATGGCTACACCTTC	CASSITNRDGYTF	TRBJ1-2	NA	NA	TRBV6-2/TRBV6-3
TGCAGTGCTAGAGATACCGGGGGCGCACAGAACACTGAAGCTTTCTTT	CSARDTGGAQNTEAFF	TRBJ1-1	NA	NA	TRBV20-1
TGTGCCACCAGTGATGGGGCCGGCAGGGGACACACTGAAGCTTTCTTT	CATSDGAGRGHTEAFF	TRBJ1-1	NA	NA	TRBV24-1